These 26 T cell receptor beta chains share one sample of origin, sequenced in a study of CD8+ T cells in alopecia areata. TCR sequencing used cDNA made by reverse transcription of extracted RNA. The assay was immunoSEQ multiplex PCR, and TCRdb's table has in-frame clones only and misses some. The table lists roughly 46,000 clones, roughly 65% of them singletons. The treatment here: oral pan-JAK inhibitor, 5-10 mg twice daily. The sample was CD8+ T cells sorted from blood, taken at week 4, from a patient treated with tofacitinib. These receptors were collected from a human donor with alopecia areata.

The chain employs TRBV5-6 and TRBJ2-7; no firm D call. Trimming stripped 0 bases from V and 0 bases from J, with 7 bases between. The V gene's germline CDR1 is SGHDT and CDR2 YYEEEE. CDR3 length equals 14 residues. The CDR3 sequence is CASSLEQNSYEQYF. In DNA, the CDR3 is TGTGCCAGCAGCTTGGAACAGAACTCCTACGAGCAGTACTTC.

Turning to this clone: Relative to the germline gene, one junction end is altered; a read error may explain this. The CDR3 coding sequence is TGCAGCGCGCACTCCGGCACCCAAGGGACCCAGTACTTC. The encoded protein is CSAHSGTQGTQYF. This sequence joins TRBV29-1 and TRBJ2-5; D call uncertain. The germline gives CDR1 SQVTM, CDR2 ANQGSEA. This CDR3 region has 13 residues.

The rearrangement joins TRBV29-1 to TRBJ2-1, with 8 bases lining up with TRBD1. Germline V gene data show CDR1 as SQVTM and CDR2 as ANQGSEA. V trimming: 2 bases; J trimming: 6 bases; junction bases outside the gene matches: 12. The CDR3 loop spans 16 amino acids. The DNA for the CDR3 is TGCAGCGTTGAATTCGGTCAGGGACAGGAGATCAATGAGCAGTTCTTC. Its protein product is CSVEFGQGQEINEQFF.

The chain carries TRBV4-2 and TRBJ1-5; D gene uncertain. Germline V gene sequence: CDR1 LGHNA, CDR2 YNFKEQ. CDR3 size: 13 residues. Trimming stripped 0 bases from V and 7 bases from J, with 7 bases between. The CDR3 sequence: CASSQEGGQPQHF. CDR3 DNA sequence: TGTGCCAGCAGCCAAGAAGGCGGGCAGCCCCAGCATTTT.

The chain recombines TRBV19 with TRBJ2-3; D unclear. CDR3 length equals 13 residues. With 6 bases removed from V and 2 bases from J, the gap between germline ends came to 9 bases. CDR1 and CDR2 from the germline V gene are LNHDA and SQIVND (reference sequence). The CDR3 DNA reads as TGTGCCAGTAGCCTCGCGGACACAGATACGCAGTATTTT. This encodes CASSLADTDTQYF.

V gene TRBV5-1 combines with J gene TRBJ2-1; 8 bases are shared with TRBD1. The germline V gene has CDR1 SGHRS and CDR2 YFSETQ. The CDR3 sequence is 11 residues long. J was trimmed by 14 bases and V by 6 bases; bases with no gene match: 7. The CDR3 DNA is TGCGCCAGCACTCTCGGACAGGGAAAGTTCTTC. Translated: CASTLGQGKFF.

This clone was seen a handful of times. The DNA is left out, because the CDR3 cannot be placed on it with certainty; the CDR3 is given as TCRdb lists it. The chain employs TRBV19 and TRBJ1-2. Termini included, the CDR3 measures 16 amino acids. The germline CDR1 and CDR2 sequences are LNHDA and SQIVND (reference sequence). The CDR3 loop is CASTPYILEGVSGYTF.

J is TRBJ2-5 and V is TRBV6-6, with 7 positions matching TRBD1. The CDR3 extends over 11 amino acids. The germline V gene has CDR1 MNHNY and CDR2 SVGAGI (reference sequence). Trimming took 6 bases from V and 10 from J; bases not matched to a gene: 5. The CDR3 DNA reads TGTGCCAGCAGCGAGGGACAGAGCCAGTACTTC. Its translation: CASSEGQSQYF.

The chain joins TRBV29-1 to TRBJ1-2, with TRBD1 identical over 9 bases. The V gene's germline CDR1 is SQVTM and CDR2 ANQGSEA. The CDR3 covers 12 residues. The J segment lost 8 bases and the V segment lost 7 bases, leaving 8 bases of the junction unmatched. The CDR3 nucleotides are TGCAGCGCCAAGGGACAGGGTGTCGGCTACACCTTC. It encodes CSAKGQGVGYTF. The full variable domain, with the rest looked up from reference TRBV29-1 and TRBJ1-2, is SAVISQKPSRDICQRGTSLTIQCQVDSQVTMMFWYRQQPGQSLTLIATANQGSEATYESGFVIDKFPISRPNLTFSTLTVSNMSPEDSSIYLCSAKGQGVGYTFGSGTRLTVV.

This clone was seen a few times. V gene TRBV4-3 combines with J gene TRBJ1-2, with no clear D. Germline values: CDR1 LGHNA, CDR2 YSLEER. Trimming shortened V by 1 base and J by 4 bases, and 10 bases separated the two germline ends. This CDR3 comprises 14 residues. The CDR3 reads CASSQGANFYGYTF. The DNA for the CDR3 is TGCGCCAGCAGCCAAGGGGCGAACTTCTATGGCTACACCTTC.

V and J are TRBV7-2 and TRBJ1-5, with D tentatively TRBD1 (6 bases). This CDR3 spans 15 amino acids. V lost 3 bases and J lost 5, with 14 bases in between. Germline values: CDR1 SGHTA, CDR2 FQGNSA. CDR3 sequence: CASSFRTGYDQPQHF. In DNA form, the CDR3 reads TGTGCCAGCAGCTTCCGAACAGGGTACGATCAGCCCCAGCATTTT.

The J gene is TRBJ1-6, the V gene TRBV13; no clear D. CDR1 PRHDT and CDR2 FYEKMQ come from the germline V gene (reference sequence). V gave up 3 bases and J gave up 3 bases, with 9 bases separating them. This CDR3 has 15 residues. This CDR3 reads CASSFGRRYNSPLHF. CDR3 bases: TGTGCCAGCAGCTTCGGACGGCGCTATAATTCACCCCTCCACTTT.

The genes are TRBV4-1 and TRBJ1-1, with TRBD1 matching 8 bases. The germline V gene has CDR1 MGHRA and CDR2 YSYEKL. The CDR3 loop spans 16 amino acids. J lost 7 bases, V lost 4 bases, and 14 bases had no gene match. CDR3 in DNA: TGCGCCAGCAGCCTTAGACCGGGACAGGTAGAAGTTGAAGCTTTCTTT. Its translation: CASSLRPGQVEVEAFF.

This clone was recorded a few times. V usage is TRBV4-3 and J usage is TRBJ2-2; D call uncertain. The CDR3 consists of 13 residues. The germline V gene encodes CDR1 LGHNA and CDR2 YSLEER. The ends were cut back, 1 base at V and 8 bases at J, with 8 bases in the middle. CDR3 coding DNA: TGCGCCAGCAGCCAAGTCACTCGGGGGGAGCTGTTTTTT. It specifies CASSQVTRGELFF.

The CDR3, as DNA: TGTGCCAGCAGCCCCGGGACCGCTGTGTCACCCCTCCACTTT. This encodes CASSPGTAVSPLHF. The J gene is TRBJ1-6, the V gene TRBV13; D might be TRBD1 (5 bases). The V end was cut by 5 bases, the J end by 10 bases, with 15 bases between. Germline V CDR1 and CDR2: PRHDT, FYEKMQ (reference sequence). The CDR3 has 14 amino acids. The full variable domain, completed using reference TRBV13 and TRBJ1-6, is AAGVIQSPRHLIKEKRETATLKCYPIPRHDTVYWYQQGPGQDPQFLISFYEKMQSDKGSIPDRFSAQQFSDYHSELNMSSLELGDSALYFCASSPGTAVSPLHFGNGTRLTVT.

J is TRBJ2-1 and V is TRBV4-3; D not resolved. V lost 1 base, J lost 6 bases, and 19 bases lay in between. In germline, CDR1 is LGHNA, CDR2 YSLEER. The CDR3 sequence is 17 residues long. The CDR3 DNA reads as TGCGCCAGCAGCCAAGGGCCTTCTGTGGAGCACGTCAATGAGCAGTTCTTC. As protein: CASSQGPSVEHVNEQFF.

The chain couples TRBV7-8 to TRBJ2-1; possibly TRBD2 for D (6 bases). V shed 5 bases and J shed 0 bases, with 11 bases lying between them. The CDR3 runs to 15 residues. Looked up from germline, CDR1 is SGHVS and CDR2 is FQNEAQ. CDR3 sequence reads: CASSPTRGSYNEQFF. For the CDR3, the DNA is TGTGCCAGCAGCCCTACGCGGGGCTCCTACAATGAGCAGTTCTTC.

V usage is TRBV30 and J usage is TRBJ1-1, with no clear D. Trimming pared 3 bases from V and 0 bases from J, leaving 8 bases between. Germline assignment: CDR1 GTSNPN and CDR2 SVGIG (reference sequence). The CDR3 runs to 13 residues. The CDR3 DNA follows: TGTGCCTGGAGCTTCGGGGTGAACACTGAAGCTTTCTTT. Residues: CAWSFGVNTEAFF.

The chain carries TRBV30 and TRBJ1-2; TRBD1 matches at 7 bases. The CDR3 is made up of 11 amino acids. The V and J ends lost 3 bases and 12 bases, in that order; junction bases with no gene match: 7. Germline CDR1 GTSNPN, CDR2 SVGIG (reference sequence). CDR3 amino acids: CAWSLGQGDTF. DNA for the CDR3: TGTGCCTGGAGCCTGGGGCAGGGGGACACCTTC.

The chain recombines TRBV25-1 with TRBJ1-5; D unresolved. The germline V gene encodes CDR1 MGHDK and CDR2 SYGVNS. CDR3 length: 14 amino acids. The ends were cut back, 1 base at V and 6 bases at J, with 10 bases in the middle. CDR3 loop: CASSELGSSQPQHF. In DNA, the CDR3 is TGTGCCAGCAGTGAATTGGGTTCAAGTCAGCCCCAGCATTTT.

This chain links TRBV14 with TRBJ2-7; D uncertain. Germline V CDR1 and CDR2: SGHDN, FVKESK. The CDR3 extends over 12 amino acids. Trimming shortened V by 1 base and J by 7 bases, and 8 bases separated the two germline ends. CDR3: CASSQASTEQYF. Here the CDR3 DNA reads TGTGCCAGCAGCCAAGCCAGCACAGAGCAGTACTTC.

The J gene is TRBJ2-1, the V gene TRBV4-3; no reliable D call. CDR3 length: 13 amino acids. Germline lookup yields CDR1 LGHNA and CDR2 YSLEER. With 3 bases removed from V and 7 bases from J, the gap between germline ends came to 10 bases. The CDR3 sequence is CASSHNLLNEQFF. The CDR3 DNA is TGCGCCAGCAGCCACAATTTGTTGAATGAGCAGTTCTTC.

The V call is TRBV29-1, the J call TRBJ1-2; no clear D. CDR1 is SQVTM and CDR2 is ANQGSEA in the germline V gene. The V gene lost 2 bases and the J gene lost 7 bases, with 8 bases spanning the gap. This CDR3 is built from 11 residues. The DNA for the CDR3 is TGCAGCGTTGAACGCTTTGCTGGCTACACCTTC. Its protein product is CSVERFAGYTF.

The chain uses TRBV19 and TRBJ2-7, with D perhaps assigned TRBD1 or TRBD2 (6 bases each). The V end lost 9 bases, the J end lost 3 bases, and 15 bases lay between the germline ends. Germline V gives CDR1 LNHDA, CDR2 SQIVND (reference sequence). CDR3 size: 13 residues. Here the CDR3 reads CASTPGAIYEQYF. The CDR3 DNA reads as TGTGCCAGCACCCCGGGGGCCATCTACGAGCAGTACTTC.

V usage is TRBV27 and J usage is TRBJ1-1; D might be TRBD1 (5 bases). V lost 10 bases and J lost 11, with 17 bases in between. The germline V gene encodes CDR1 MNHEY and CDR2 SMNVEV (reference sequence). The CDR3 contains 11 residues. The CDR3: CATSFLGDAFF. The DNA for the CDR3 is TGTGCCACATCCTTTCTGGGGGACGCTTTCTTT.

In this sample, this clone turned up once. This chain connects TRBV7-9 to TRBJ2-7; 11 bases align to TRBD2. Germline V gives CDR1 SEHNR, CDR2 FQNEAQ (reference sequence). The ends lost 5 bases at V and 1 base at J; junction bases unmatched: 4. The CDR3 sequence is 15 residues long. Written as DNA, the CDR3 is TGTGCCAGCAGCGCCACTAGCGGGGGTTCCTACGAGCAGTACTTC. Protein: CASSATSGGSYEQYF.